Given below is one TCR beta chain in context. The clone's antigen remains unknown. The input lacks base qualities; no much larger clone sits a single base away. Library construction relied on the immunoSEQ multiplex PCR assay. As stored in TCRdb, this immuneACCESS dataset retains in-frame rearrangements with V and J assigned. A fraction of the clones does not appear; measured against another copy, unresolved V genes explain less than half of the discrepancy, and the remainder lacks a known reason. The sample data list more than 90,000 clones, and just over 95% of these were observed just once. Of the sample, roughly 0.19% falls within the top ten clones. Germline trimming: 3 bases from V, 2 bases from J; junction bases outside gene matches: 10. Counted from cysteine to phenylalanine, this CDR3 has 16 amino acids. The kept DNA is CDR3 alone, 48 bases in frame from the first base. For CDR1 and CDR2, the germline V gene (reference sequence) lists LNHDA and SQIVND.

These data come from a study of technical replicates of blood from several donors (dated by TCRdb to the late 2010s). The sequence links TRBV19 to TRBJ2-7; 7 bases in between match TRBD2. This receptor was obtained from a human donor in good health. Sequenced: T cells isolated from PBMCs. The CDR3 here reads CASSIGAGEEPYEQYF. The DNA sequence follows: TGTGCCAGTAGTATTGGGGCGGGGGAAGAACCCTACGAGCAGTACTTC.